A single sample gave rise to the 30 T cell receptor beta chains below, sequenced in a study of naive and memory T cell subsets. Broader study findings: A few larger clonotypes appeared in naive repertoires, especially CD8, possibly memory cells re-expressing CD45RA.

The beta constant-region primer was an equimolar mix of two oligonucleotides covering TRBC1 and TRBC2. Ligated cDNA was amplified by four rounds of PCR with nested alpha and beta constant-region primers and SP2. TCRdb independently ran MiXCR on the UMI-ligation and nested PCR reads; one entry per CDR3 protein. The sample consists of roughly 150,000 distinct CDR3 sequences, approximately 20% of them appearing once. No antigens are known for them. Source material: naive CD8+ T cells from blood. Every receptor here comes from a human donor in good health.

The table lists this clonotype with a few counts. CDR3 amino acids: CAWGPGTGDNSPLHF. The CDR3 coding sequence is TGTGCCTGGGGACCCGGGACAGGGGATAATTCACCCCTCCACTTT. The chain uses TRBV30 and TRBJ1-6, with 10 bases aligning to TRBD1. This CDR3 has 15 amino acids. The V and J ends lost 5 bases and 5 bases, in that order; junction bases with no gene match: 6. Germline lookup yields CDR1 GTSNPN and CDR2 SVGIG (reference sequence).

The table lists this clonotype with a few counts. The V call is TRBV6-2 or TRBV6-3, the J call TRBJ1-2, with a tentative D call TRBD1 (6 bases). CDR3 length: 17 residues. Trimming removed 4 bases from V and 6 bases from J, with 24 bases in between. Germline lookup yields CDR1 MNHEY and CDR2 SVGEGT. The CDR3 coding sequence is TGTGCCAGCAGTTCCCACAGGGCTGGACCCCCTCTCCATGGCTACACCTTC. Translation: CASSSHRAGPPLHGYTF.

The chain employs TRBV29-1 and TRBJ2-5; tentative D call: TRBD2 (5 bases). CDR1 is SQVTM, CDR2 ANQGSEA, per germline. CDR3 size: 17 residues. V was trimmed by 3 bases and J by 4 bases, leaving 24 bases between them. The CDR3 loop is CSVDDSGVVEVPETQYF. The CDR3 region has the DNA TGCAGCGTTGATGATTCCGGGGTCGTAGAGGTCCCAGAGACCCAGTACTTC. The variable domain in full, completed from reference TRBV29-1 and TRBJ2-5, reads SAVISQKPSRDICQRGTSLTIQCQVDSQVTMMFWYRQQPGQSLTLIATANQGSEATYESGFVIDKFPISRPNLTFSTLTVSNMSPEDSSIYLCSVDDSGVVEVPETQYFGPGTRLLVL.

CDR3 loop: CASSLAFGFTYNEQFF. The CDR3 DNA sequence: TGTGCCAGCAGTTTAGCCTTTGGGTTTACCTACAATGAGCAGTTCTTC. The chain combines TRBV28 with TRBJ2-1; D is undetermined. CDR1 and CDR2 from the germline V gene are MDHEN and SYDVKM. The CDR3 loop spans 16 amino acids. The V end lost 2 bases, the J end lost 2 bases, and 13 bases lay between the germline ends.

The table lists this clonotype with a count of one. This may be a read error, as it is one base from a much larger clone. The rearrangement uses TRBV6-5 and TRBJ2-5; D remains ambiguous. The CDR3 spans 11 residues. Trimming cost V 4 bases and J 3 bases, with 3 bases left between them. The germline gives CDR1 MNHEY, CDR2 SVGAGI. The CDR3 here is CASSSKETQYF. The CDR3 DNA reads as TGTGCCAGCAGTTCCAAAGAGACCCAGTACTTC.

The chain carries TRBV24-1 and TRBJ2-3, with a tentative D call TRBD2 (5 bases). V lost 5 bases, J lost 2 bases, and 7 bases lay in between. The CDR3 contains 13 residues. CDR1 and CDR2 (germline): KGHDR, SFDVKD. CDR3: CATSVRDTDTQYF. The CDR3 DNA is TGTGCCACCAGTGTCCGGGACACAGATACGCAGTATTTT.

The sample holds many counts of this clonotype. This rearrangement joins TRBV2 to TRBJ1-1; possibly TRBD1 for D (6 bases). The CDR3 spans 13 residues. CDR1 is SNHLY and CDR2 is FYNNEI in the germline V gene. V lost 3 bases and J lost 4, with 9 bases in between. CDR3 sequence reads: CASSEGARTEAFF. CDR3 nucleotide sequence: TGTGCCAGCAGTGAGGGGGCCCGCACTGAAGCTTTCTTT.

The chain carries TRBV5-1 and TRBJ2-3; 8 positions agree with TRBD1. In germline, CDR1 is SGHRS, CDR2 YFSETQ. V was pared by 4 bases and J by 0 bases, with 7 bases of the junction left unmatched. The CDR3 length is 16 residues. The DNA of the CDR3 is TGCGCCAGCAGCCGGGCGACAGGGGCGAGCACAGATACGCAGTATTTT. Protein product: CASSRATGASTDTQYF.

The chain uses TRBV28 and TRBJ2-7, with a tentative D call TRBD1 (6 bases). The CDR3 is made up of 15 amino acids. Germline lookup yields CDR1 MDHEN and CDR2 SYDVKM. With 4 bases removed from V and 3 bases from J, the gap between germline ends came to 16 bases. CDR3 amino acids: CASSSLAGVDYEQYF. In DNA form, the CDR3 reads TGTGCCAGCAGTTCCCTCGCAGGGGTAGACTACGAGCAGTACTTC.

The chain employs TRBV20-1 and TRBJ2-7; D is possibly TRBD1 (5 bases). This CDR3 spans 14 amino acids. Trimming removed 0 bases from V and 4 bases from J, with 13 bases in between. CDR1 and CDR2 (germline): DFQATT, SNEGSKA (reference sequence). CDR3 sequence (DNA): TGCAGTGCTAGAGACCCGGACACAACGTACGAGCAGTACTTC. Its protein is CSARDPDTTYEQYF.

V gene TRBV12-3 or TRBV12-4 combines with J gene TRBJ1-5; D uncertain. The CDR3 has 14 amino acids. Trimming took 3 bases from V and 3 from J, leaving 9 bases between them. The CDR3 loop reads CASSFGRVNQPQHF. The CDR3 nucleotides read TGTGCCAGCAGTTTTGGGAGGGTCAATCAGCCCCAGCATTTT.

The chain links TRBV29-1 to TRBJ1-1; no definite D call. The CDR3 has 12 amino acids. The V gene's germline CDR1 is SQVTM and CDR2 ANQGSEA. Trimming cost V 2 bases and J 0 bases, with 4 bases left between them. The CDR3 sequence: CSVESLNTEAFF. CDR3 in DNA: TGCAGCGTTGAAAGTTTGAACACTGAAGCTTTCTTT. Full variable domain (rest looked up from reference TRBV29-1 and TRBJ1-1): SAVISQKPSRDICQRGTSLTIQCQVDSQVTMMFWYRQQPGQSLTLIATANQGSEATYESGFVIDKFPISRPNLTFSTLTVSNMSPEDSSIYLCSVESLNTEAFFGQGTRLTVV.

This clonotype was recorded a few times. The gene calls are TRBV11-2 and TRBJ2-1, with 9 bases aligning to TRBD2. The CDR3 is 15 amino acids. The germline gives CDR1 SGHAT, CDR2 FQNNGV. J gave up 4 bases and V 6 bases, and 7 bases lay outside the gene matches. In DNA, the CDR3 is TGTGCCAGCAGGCGGGAGGGGGAAGGTTACAATGAGCAGTTCTTC. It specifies CASRREGEGYNEQFF.

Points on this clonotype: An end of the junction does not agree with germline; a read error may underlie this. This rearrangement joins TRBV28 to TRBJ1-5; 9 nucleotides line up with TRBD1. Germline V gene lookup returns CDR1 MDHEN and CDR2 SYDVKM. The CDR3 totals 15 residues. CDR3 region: CAGSPDRGSNQPQHF. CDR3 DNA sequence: TGTGCCGGCAGCCCGGACAGGGGTAGCAATCAGCCCCAGCATTTT.

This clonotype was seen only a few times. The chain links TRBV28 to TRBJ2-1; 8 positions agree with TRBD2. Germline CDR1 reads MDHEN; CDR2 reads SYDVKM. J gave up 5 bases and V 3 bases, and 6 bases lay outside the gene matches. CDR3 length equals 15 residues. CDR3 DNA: TGTGCCAGCAGTTTCAGACTAGCGTTAGACAATGAGCAGTTCTTC. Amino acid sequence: CASSFRLALDNEQFF.

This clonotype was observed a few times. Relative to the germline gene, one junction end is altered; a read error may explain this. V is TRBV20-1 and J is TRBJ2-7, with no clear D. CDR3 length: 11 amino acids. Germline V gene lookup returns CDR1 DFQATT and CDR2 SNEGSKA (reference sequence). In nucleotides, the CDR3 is TGCAGTGCTAGAGGCAGTTACGAGGAGTACTTC. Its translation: CSARGSYEEYF.

The CDR3 DNA reads TGTGCCAGCAGTACGGGACTTATGAACATGAACACTGAAGCTTTCTTT. Its protein product is CASSTGLMNMNTEAFF. This chain joins TRBV28 and TRBJ1-1; possible D gene TRBD1, 5 bases. With 5 bases removed from V and 0 bases from J, the gap between germline ends came to 16 bases. This CDR3 region has 16 residues. Germline V lookup: CDR1 MDHEN, CDR2 SYDVKM.

Here the CDR3 reads CASSLELAEAEYEQFF. CDR3 nucleotides: TGTGCCAGCAGCTTAGAACTAGCGGAGGCCGAGTATGAGCAGTTCTTC. V gene TRBV7-8 combines with J gene TRBJ2-1, with TRBD2 matching 8 bases. V dropped 1 base and J dropped 8; count of bases not matched to a gene: 10. The CDR3 length is 16 residues. Germline-derived CDR1 and CDR2 are SGHVS and FQNEAQ.

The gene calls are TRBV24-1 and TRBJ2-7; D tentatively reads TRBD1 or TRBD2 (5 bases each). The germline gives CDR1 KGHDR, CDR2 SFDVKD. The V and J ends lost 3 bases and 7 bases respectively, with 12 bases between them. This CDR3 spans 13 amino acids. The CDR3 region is CATSDTAWGEQYF. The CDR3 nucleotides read TGTGCCACCAGTGATACCGCGTGGGGGGAGCAGTACTTC.

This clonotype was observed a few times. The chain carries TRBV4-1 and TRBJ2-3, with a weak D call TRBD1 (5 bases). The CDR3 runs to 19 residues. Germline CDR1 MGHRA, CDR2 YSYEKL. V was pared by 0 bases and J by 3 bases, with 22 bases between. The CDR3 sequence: CASSQDFKLGRVLTDTQYF. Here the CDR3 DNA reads TGCGCCAGCAGCCAAGATTTCAAGCTTGGCAGGGTGTTGACAGATACGCAGTATTTT.

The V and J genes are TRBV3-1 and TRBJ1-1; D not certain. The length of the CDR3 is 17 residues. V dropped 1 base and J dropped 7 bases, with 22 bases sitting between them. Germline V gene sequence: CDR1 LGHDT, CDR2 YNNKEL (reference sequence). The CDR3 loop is CASSQVSWIGGSGEAFF. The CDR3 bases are TGTGCCAGCAGCCAAGTGAGCTGGATAGGCGGCTCCGGTGAAGCTTTCTTT.

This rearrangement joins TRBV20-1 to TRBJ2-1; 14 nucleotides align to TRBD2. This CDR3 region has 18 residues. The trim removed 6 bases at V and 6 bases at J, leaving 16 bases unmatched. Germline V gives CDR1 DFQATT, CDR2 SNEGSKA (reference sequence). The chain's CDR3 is CSADGTSGSEKFFNEQFF. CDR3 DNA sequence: TGCAGTGCGGACGGGACTAGCGGGAGTGAGAAGTTCTTCAATGAGCAGTTCTTC.

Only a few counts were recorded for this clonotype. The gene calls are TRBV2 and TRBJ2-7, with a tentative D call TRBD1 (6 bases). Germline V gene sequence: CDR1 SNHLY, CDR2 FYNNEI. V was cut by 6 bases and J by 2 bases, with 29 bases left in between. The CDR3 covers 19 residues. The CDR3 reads CASSTKGDGAESDPYEQYF. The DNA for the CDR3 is TGTGCCAGCAGCACGAAGGGGGACGGAGCCGAGTCCGATCCCTACGAGCAGTACTTC. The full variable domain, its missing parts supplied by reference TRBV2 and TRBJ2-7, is EPEVTQTPSHQVTQMGQEVILRCVPISNHLYFYWYRQILGQKVEFLVSFYNNEISEKSEIFDDQFSVERPDGSNFTLKIRSTKLEDSAMYFCASSTKGDGAESDPYEQYFGPGTRLTVT.

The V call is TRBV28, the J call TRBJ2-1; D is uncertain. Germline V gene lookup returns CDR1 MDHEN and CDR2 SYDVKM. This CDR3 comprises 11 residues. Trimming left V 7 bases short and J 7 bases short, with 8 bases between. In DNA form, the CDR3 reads TGTGCCAGCAATCGGAGAAATGAGCAGTTCTTC. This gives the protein CASNRRNEQFF.

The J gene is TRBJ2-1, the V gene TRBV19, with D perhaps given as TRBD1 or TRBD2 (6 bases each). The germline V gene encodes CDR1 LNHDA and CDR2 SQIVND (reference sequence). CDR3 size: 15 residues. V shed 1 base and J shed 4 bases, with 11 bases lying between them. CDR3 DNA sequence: TGTGCCAGTAGTATAGCGGAGGGGGAGTACAATGAGCAGTTCTTC. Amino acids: CASSIAEGEYNEQFF.

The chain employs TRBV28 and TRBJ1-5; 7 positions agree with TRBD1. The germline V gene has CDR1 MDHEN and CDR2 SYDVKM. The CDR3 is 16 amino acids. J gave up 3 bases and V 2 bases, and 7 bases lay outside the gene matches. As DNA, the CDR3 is TGTGCCAGCAGTTTAGCGACAGGGTTAACCAATCAGCCCCAGCATTTT. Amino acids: CASSLATGLTNQPQHF. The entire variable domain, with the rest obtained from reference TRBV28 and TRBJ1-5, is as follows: DVKVTQSSRYLVKRTGEKVFLECVQDMDHENMFWYRQDPGLGLRLIYFSYDVKMKEKGDIPEGYSVSREKKERFSLILESASTNQTSMYLCASSLATGLTNQPQHFGDGTRLSIL.

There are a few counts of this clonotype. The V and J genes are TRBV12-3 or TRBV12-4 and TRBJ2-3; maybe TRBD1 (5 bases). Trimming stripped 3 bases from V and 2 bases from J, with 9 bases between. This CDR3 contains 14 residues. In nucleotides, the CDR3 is TGTGCCAGCAGTTTGACAGTTACCACAGATACGCAGTATTTT. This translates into CASSLTVTTDTQYF.

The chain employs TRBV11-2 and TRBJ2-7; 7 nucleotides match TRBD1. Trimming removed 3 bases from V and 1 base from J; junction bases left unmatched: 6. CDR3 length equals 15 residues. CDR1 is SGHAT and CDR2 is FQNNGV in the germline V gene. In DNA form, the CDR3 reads TGTGCCAGCAGCTTTGCGGCAGGGGGTTCCTACGAGCAGTACTTC. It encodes CASSFAAGGSYEQYF. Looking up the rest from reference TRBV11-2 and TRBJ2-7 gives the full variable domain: EAGVAQSPRYKIIEKRQSVAFWCNPISGHATLYWYQQILGQGPKLLIQFQNNGVVDDSQLPKDRFSAERLKGVDSTLKIQPAKLEDSAVYLCASSFAAGGSYEQYFGPGTRLTVT.

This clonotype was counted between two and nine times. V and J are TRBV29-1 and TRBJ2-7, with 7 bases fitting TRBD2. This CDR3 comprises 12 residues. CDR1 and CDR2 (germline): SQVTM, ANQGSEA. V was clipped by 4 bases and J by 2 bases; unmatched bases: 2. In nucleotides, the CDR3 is TGCAGCGTTGCTAGCGGAACCTACGAGCAGTACTTC. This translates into CSVASGTYEQYF.

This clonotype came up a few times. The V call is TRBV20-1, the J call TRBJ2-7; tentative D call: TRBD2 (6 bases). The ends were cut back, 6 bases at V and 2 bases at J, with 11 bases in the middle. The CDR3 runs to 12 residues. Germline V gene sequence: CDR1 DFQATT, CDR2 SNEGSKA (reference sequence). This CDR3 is CSARTTTYEQYF. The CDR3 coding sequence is TGCAGTGCCAGGACTACTACCTACGAGCAGTACTTC.